The 31 T cell receptor beta chains below all came from one sample that was sequenced in a study of cytomegalovirus exposure and HLA in healthy donors. 60 Vbeta and 13 Jbeta primers were used in PCR. TCRdb keeps only in-frame clones here, not all; method: immunoSEQ multiplex PCR. The sample contains around 150,000 clones, approximately 70% of which appear only once. The sequenced sample was PBMCs. Source of these receptors: a man aged 35-49 years in good health and CMV-seropositive.

V gene TRBV9 combines with J gene TRBJ1-1, with 7 bases that match TRBD1. Germline CDR1 and CDR2: SGDLS and YYNGEE. The CDR3 sequence is 15 residues long. J gave up 3 bases and V 5 bases, and 10 bases lay outside the gene matches. DNA of the CDR3: TGTGCCAGCAGTTCCCGGACAGGCCCGGACACTGAAGCTTTCTTT. Translating it yields CASSSRTGPDTEAFF.

This chain joins TRBV19 and TRBJ1-2, with a tentative D call TRBD1 (5 bases). The CDR3 runs to 14 residues. V was pared by 3 bases and J by 7 bases, with 15 bases between. The germline gives CDR1 LNHDA, CDR2 SQIVND (reference sequence). CDR3 protein: CASSIRVSGGGYTF. DNA for the CDR3: TGTGCCAGTAGTATTCGGGTCTCCGGGGGTGGCTACACCTTC.

The V gene is TRBV27, the J gene TRBJ2-7; possibly TRBD1 for D (6 bases). Germline CDR1 MNHEY, CDR2 SMNVEV (reference sequence). CDR3 length equals 15 residues. The V gene lost 6 bases and the J gene lost 3 bases, with 18 bases spanning the gap. CDR3 region: CASSPTGSPRYEQYF. Here the CDR3 DNA reads TGTGCCAGCAGCCCGACAGGAAGCCCCCGCTACGAGCAGTACTTC.

This clone was seen a single time. Here the CDR3 reads CASGSFRGGATGELFF. CDR3 DNA: TGTGCTAGTGGTTCTTTTAGGGGGGGTGCCACCGGGGAGCTGTTTTTT. The chain joins TRBV12-5 to TRBJ2-2; tentative D call: TRBD2 (7 bases). V was clipped by 4 bases and J by 4 bases, with 16 bases between them. Germline CDR1 is LGHNT and CDR2 is FRNRAP. The CDR3 is 16 residues long.

The chain joins TRBV27 to TRBJ1-6; 7 nucleotides match TRBD1. J gave up 4 bases and V 5 bases, and 2 bases lay outside the gene matches. The CDR3 spans 14 residues. Germline CDR1 reads MNHEY; CDR2 reads SMNVEV (reference sequence). The CDR3 is CASSPGQYNSPLHF. The CDR3 DNA is TGTGCCAGCAGTCCGGGACAGTATAATTCACCCCTCCACTTT.

The J gene is TRBJ1-1, the V gene TRBV7-8; maybe TRBD1 (5 bases). This CDR3 has 13 amino acids. Trimming cost V 1 base and J 8 bases, with 11 bases left between them. Per germline, CDR1 SGHVS and CDR2 FQNEAQ. The CDR3 protein is CASSLDRSGEAFF. Written as DNA, the CDR3 is TGTGCCAGCAGCTTAGACAGGAGTGGGGAAGCTTTCTTT.

This chain joins TRBV7-6 and TRBJ2-1, with a tentative D call TRBD2 (5 bases). The CDR3 covers 16 residues. The germline gives CDR1 SGHVS, CDR2 FNYEAQ. V lost 4 bases and J 8 bases, leaving 21 bases between the germline ends. DNA for the CDR3: TGTGCCAGCAGCTCCCTGGGAGCCTCGGTGGTAGATGAGCAGTTCTTC. Residues: CASSSLGASVVDEQFF.

The gene calls are TRBV4-1 and TRBJ2-7; 8 nucleotides line up with TRBD1. CDR3 length equals 19 residues. CDR1 and CDR2 (germline): MGHRA, YSYEKL. V was pared by 4 bases and J by 1 base, with 18 bases of the junction left unmatched. The CDR3 bases are TGCGCCAGCAGCCCACTCACTTTCCTAGGGACAGGTTCTTCCTACGAGCAGTACTTC. Protein: CASSPLTFLGTGSSYEQYF.

This CDR3 reads CASTFKGVNTEAFF. The DNA for the CDR3 is TGCGCCAGCACTTTTAAGGGAGTGAACACTGAAGCTTTCTTT. The chain couples TRBV23-1 to TRBJ1-1; D is ambiguous. TRBV23-1 is annotated as an ORF whose role is uncertain. The CDR3 spans 14 residues. Trimming removed 7 bases at V and 0 bases at J, with 12 bases between.

The chain joins TRBV6-1 to TRBJ2-1, with D tentatively TRBD2 (6 bases). The CDR3 extends over 16 amino acids. Germline values: CDR1 MNHNS, CDR2 SASEGT. V lost 4 bases and J 2 bases, leaving 15 bases between the germline ends. In DNA form, the CDR3 reads TGTGCCAGCAGTGCCCCCCGGGGGTTCGCCTACAATGAGCAGTTCTTC. Translated, it gives CASSAPRGFAYNEQFF.

CDR3 bases: TGTGCCAGCAGTTATAATTGGGTCAGGGAGGGCTATGGCTACACCTTC. Protein sequence: CASSYNWVREGYGYTF. The chain is built from TRBV6-5 and TRBJ1-2, with TRBD1 as a possible D gene (5 bases). Trimming took 3 bases from V and 4 from J, leaving 18 bases between them. The length of the CDR3 is 16 residues. Germline-derived CDR1 and CDR2 are MNHEY and SVGAGI.

V and J are TRBV7-9 and TRBJ2-7; TRBD2 might be the D (5 bases). Germline CDR1 is SEHNR and CDR2 is FQNEAQ (reference sequence). This CDR3 has 15 amino acids. V lost 3 bases, J lost 4 bases, and 16 bases lay in between. CDR3 in DNA: TGTGCCAGCAGCTTCCCCGGAGGCACCGAATACGAGCAGTACTTC. It codes for CASSFPGGTEYEQYF. Full variable domain (missing parts from reference TRBV7-9 and TRBJ2-7): DTGVSQNPRHKITKRGQNVTFRCDPISEHNRLYWYRQTLGQGPEFLTYFQNEAQLEKSRLLSDRFSAERPKGSFSTLEIQRTEQGDSAMYLCASSFPGGTEYEQYFGPGTRLTVT.

This clone was seen a single time. The J gene is TRBJ1-1, the V gene TRBV7-9, with D tentatively TRBD1 (6 bases). This CDR3 comprises 17 residues. Per the germline V gene, CDR1 is SEHNR and CDR2 is FQNEAQ (reference sequence). Trimming removed 3 bases from V and 7 bases from J, with 24 bases in between. The chain's CDR3 is CASSFVQGPRRGVEAFF. The DNA of the CDR3 is TGTGCCAGCAGCTTTGTGCAGGGGCCCAGAAGAGGAGTTGAAGCTTTCTTT.

Of note for this clone: Germline is not matched at one junction end, which may reflect a read error. The J gene is TRBJ1-4, the V gene TRBV7-7; TRBD1 agrees at 9 bases. Germline assignment: CDR1 SSHAT and CDR2 FNYEAQ (reference sequence). The CDR3 runs to 14 residues. CDR3 protein: CASRSGQGREKLFF. CDR3 nucleotides: TGTGCTAGCAGATCGGGACAGGGCCGTGAAAAACTGTTTTTT. Variable domain in full (rest from reference TRBV7-7 and TRBJ1-4): GAGVSQSPRYKVTKRGQDVTLRCDPISSHATLYWYQQALGQGPEFLTYFNYEAQPDKSGLPSDRFSAERPEGSISTLTIQRTEQRDSAMYRCASRSGQGREKLFFGSGTQLSVL.

The chain uses TRBV29-1 and TRBJ2-7, with D possibly being TRBD2 (6 bases). V was clipped by 6 bases and J by 3 bases, with 18 bases between them. The CDR3 extends over 14 amino acids. Germline lookup yields CDR1 SQVTM and CDR2 ANQGSEA. CDR3 amino acids: CSVVWAGQIYEQYF. As DNA, the CDR3 is TGCAGCGTGGTTTGGGCGGGGCAAATCTACGAGCAGTACTTC.

The gene calls are TRBV28 and TRBJ1-1; 9 nucleotides line up with TRBD1. Germline V gives CDR1 MDHEN, CDR2 SYDVKM. The junction had 5 bases not matched to a gene; V was cut back by 5 bases and J by 1 base. CDR3 length: 15 residues. CDR3 nucleotides: TGTGCCAGCAGTCAGATGGGACAGGGGAACACTGAAGCTTTCTTT. The encoded protein is CASSQMGQGNTEAFF.

The genes are TRBV4-1 and TRBJ1-6; unclear D gene. CDR3 length equals 16 residues. Trimming took off 2 bases at V and 7 bases at J, with 15 bases between the two ends. The germline CDR1 and CDR2 sequences are MGHRA and YSYEKL. CDR3 in amino acids: CASSQFLRNMNSPLHF. Written as DNA, the CDR3 is TGCGCCAGCAGCCAATTTCTCAGAAATATGAATTCACCCCTCCACTTT.

V is TRBV5-1 and J is TRBJ2-3, with 8 bases matching TRBD1. This CDR3 has 15 residues. The V gene's germline CDR1 is SGHRS and CDR2 YFSETQ. Trimming cost V 2 bases and J 0 bases; bases outside gene matches: 2. The CDR3 here is CASSFGQGSTDTQYF. The CDR3, as DNA: TGCGCCAGCAGCTTCGGACAGGGAAGCACAGATACGCAGTATTTT.

The chain joins TRBV6-5 to TRBJ2-7; 8 bases fit TRBD1. Unmatched junction bases numbered 11, after V lost 6 bases and J lost 7 bases. This CDR3 region has 14 residues. CDR1 MNHEY and CDR2 SVGAGI come from the germline V gene. The CDR3 loop reads CASRKWDGTGEQYF. In DNA form, the CDR3 reads TGTGCCAGCAGGAAGTGGGACGGGACAGGAGAGCAGTACTTC.

V is TRBV29-1 and J is TRBJ1-1; maybe TRBD1 (5 bases). This CDR3 is built from 10 residues. The V gene's germline CDR1 is SQVTM and CDR2 ANQGSEA. The germline V and J ends were trimmed by 7 bases and 7 bases, with 10 bases remaining between them. CDR3 coding DNA: TGCAGCGGCGACAGTGGTGAAGCTTTCTTT. This encodes CSGDSGEAFF.

This clone was detected only a few times. The rearrangement links TRBV5-1 to TRBJ1-2; D possibly corresponds to TRBD1 (6 bases). The CDR3 consists of 16 residues. Looked up from germline, CDR1 is SGHRS and CDR2 is YFSETQ. Trimming removed 4 bases from V and 0 bases from J, with 16 bases in between. The CDR3: CASSHRTAESNYGYTF. The CDR3 bases are TGCGCCAGCAGCCATAGGACAGCCGAATCTAACTATGGCTACACCTTC.

The rearrangement links TRBV6-6 to TRBJ1-2, with 9 bases aligning to TRBD1. Germline values: CDR1 MNHNY, CDR2 SVGAGI (reference sequence). The CDR3 is 15 residues long. J lost 5 bases, V lost 2 bases, and 6 bases had no gene match. The CDR3 reads CASSYGVGTGYGYTF. The CDR3 DNA is TGTGCCAGCAGTTACGGGGTCGGGACAGGGTATGGCTACACCTTC.

The gene calls are TRBV27 and TRBJ1-3, with D uncertain. The CDR3 totals 15 residues. The V and J ends lost 1 base and 0 bases respectively, with 7 bases between them. Germline CDR1 reads MNHEY; CDR2 reads SMNVEV (reference sequence). CDR3 nucleotide sequence: TGTGCCAGCAGTTTATATGGGAGCTCTGGAAACACCATATATTTT. This translates into CASSLYGSSGNTIYF.

V usage is TRBV11-1 and J usage is TRBJ2-3; TRBD2 agrees at 14 bases. The CDR3 length is 16 residues. The germline gives CDR1 SGHAT, CDR2 FQDESV (reference sequence). The trim removed 5 bases at V and 8 bases at J, leaving 9 bases unmatched. The CDR3 is CASSQGLAGARGTQYF. The CDR3 region has the DNA TGTGCCAGCAGCCAGGGACTAGCGGGGGCCCGGGGTACGCAGTATTTT.

The chain recombines TRBV23-1 with TRBJ1-2; the D is unclear. Being an ORF, TRBV23-1 has a function that is uncertain. The CDR3 contains 14 residues. Trimming removed 8 bases at V and 4 bases at J, with 17 bases between. CDR3: CASVWVLGGYGYTF. CDR3 nucleotides: TGCGCCAGCGTGTGGGTCCTGGGAGGCTATGGCTACACCTTC.

The V gene is TRBV15, the J gene TRBJ2-7; TRBD1 matches at 7 bases. J gave up 4 bases and V 0 bases, and 3 bases lay outside the gene matches. The CDR3 runs to 14 residues. Germline-derived CDR1 and CDR2 are LNHNV and YYDKDF (reference sequence). CDR3 coding DNA: TGTGCCACCAGCAGAGATGGCAGGGGGTACGAGCAGTACTTC. Protein: CATSRDGRGYEQYF.

The table lists this clone with a count of one. V gene TRBV27 combines with J gene TRBJ1-6; no clear D. The CDR3 covers 16 residues. V dropped 5 bases and J dropped 0 bases, with 11 bases sitting between them. Germline V lookup: CDR1 MNHEY, CDR2 SMNVEV (reference sequence). The CDR3 coding sequence is TGTGCCAGCAGTCCCCTGGGGAGCTCCTATAATTCACCCCTCCACTTT. Protein product: CASSPLGSSYNSPLHF.

The chain combines TRBV4-3 with TRBJ2-7, with unresolved D. V lost 1 base and J lost 6, with 10 bases in between. The CDR3 loop spans 13 amino acids. Per germline, CDR1 LGHNA and CDR2 YSLEER. CDR3 bases: TGCGCCAGCAGCCAAGCCCTCTTCTCCGAGCAGTACTTC. Protein: CASSQALFSEQYF.

This chain connects TRBV4-2 to TRBJ1-4; TRBD1 might be the D (5 bases). This CDR3 spans 15 amino acids. Germline V CDR1 and CDR2: LGHNA, YNFKEQ. Trimming cost V 0 bases and J 2 bases, with 7 bases left between them. In DNA, the CDR3 is TGTGCCAGCAGCCAAGAGGGGGGGACTAATGAAAAACTGTTTTTT. As protein: CASSQEGGTNEKLFF.

The chain couples TRBV4-3 to TRBJ2-5, with 9 bases matching TRBD1. CDR1 LGHNA and CDR2 YSLEER come from the germline V gene. The CDR3 length is 17 residues. V trimming: 1 base; J trimming: 2 bases; junction bases outside the gene matches: 8. The CDR3 bases are TGCGCCAGCAGCCAAGCATGGGGGACAGGGCTTCAAGAGACCCAGTACTTC. Translated, it gives CASSQAWGTGLQETQYF.

There are a few counts of this clone. V is TRBV11-3 and J is TRBJ2-5; no firm D call. Trimming took off 4 bases at V and 5 bases at J, with 11 bases between the two ends. CDR1 is SGHNT and CDR2 is YENEEA in the germline V gene. The CDR3 contains 13 residues. This CDR3 is CASSSSLSETQYF. The CDR3 nucleotides are TGTGCCAGCAGCTCCAGTCTGTCGGAGACCCAGTACTTC.